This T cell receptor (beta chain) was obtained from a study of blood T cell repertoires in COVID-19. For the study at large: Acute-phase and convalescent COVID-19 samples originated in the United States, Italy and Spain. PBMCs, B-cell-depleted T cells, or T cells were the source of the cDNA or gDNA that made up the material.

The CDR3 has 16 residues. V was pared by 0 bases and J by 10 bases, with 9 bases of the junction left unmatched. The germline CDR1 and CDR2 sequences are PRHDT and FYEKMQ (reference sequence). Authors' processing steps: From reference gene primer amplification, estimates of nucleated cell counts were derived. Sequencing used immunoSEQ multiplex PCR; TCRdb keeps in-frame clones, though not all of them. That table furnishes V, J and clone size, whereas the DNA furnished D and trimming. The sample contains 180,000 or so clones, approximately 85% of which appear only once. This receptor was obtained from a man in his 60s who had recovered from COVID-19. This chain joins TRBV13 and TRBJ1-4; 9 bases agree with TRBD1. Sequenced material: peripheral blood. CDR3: CASSLGLATGGGKLFF. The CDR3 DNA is TGTGCCAGCAGCTTAGGCCTCGCCACAGGGGGCGGAAAACTGTTTTTT.